Listed below are T cell receptor beta chains from one sample, sequenced in a study of T cell repertoires in cytomegalovirus infection. TCRdb called the reads again in MiXCR, with one record for every CDR3 protein. The table records 800,000 to 950,000 distinct CDR3 sequences, 30% to 35% of them present only once. No antigens are known for them. The source was cultured CD8+ T cells from PBMCs, collected from culture after CMV antigen stimulation. Every receptor here comes from a human donor in good health (CMV status not recorded). Some clones in this sample may be carry-over from other donors' samples. Each CDR3 is given with its conserved first and last residue. D genes are given only for firm matches. Expanded clones get a size class; other rows say once, few or many, or leave the size out.

CDR3 | DNA | D | size | J | V
CASSTPGYLFF | TGTGCCAGCAGCACCCCGGGGTACCTGTTTTTT | - | - | TRBJ1-4 | TRBV7-4
CASSQTTGSPYNEQFF | TGTGCCAGCAGCCAAACCACGGGGAGCCCTTACAATGAGCAGTTCTTC | - | - | TRBJ2-1 | TRBV3-1
CASSLRRGAVDTQYF | TGTGCCAGCAGCTTGAGGCGGGGGGCGGTAGATACGCAGTATTTT | TRBD2 | - | TRBJ2-3 | TRBV11-1
CASRQGPDEAFF | TGTGCCAGCAGACAGGGGCCAGATGAAGCTTTCTTT | TRBD1 | few | TRBJ1-1 | TRBV2
CASSFRGGTSGELFF | TGTGCCAGCAGTTTTCGGGGGGGCACGAGCGGGGAGCTGTTTTTT | TRBD2 | few | TRBJ2-2 | TRBV12-3/TRBV12-4
CASSFWTSWGETQYF | TGTGCCAGCAGTTTCTGGACTAGCTGGGGAGAGACCCAGTACTTC | TRBD2 | few | TRBJ2-5 | TRBV12-3/TRBV12-4
CASSRDVLSYEQYF | TGTGCCAGCAGTAGGGACGTTCTCTCCTACGAGCAGTACTTC | - | - | TRBJ2-7 | TRBV27
CASSQEGQGIHANEKLFF | TGCGCCAGCAGCCAAGAGGGGCAGGGAATCCATGCTAATGAAAAACTGTTTTTT | - | - | TRBJ1-4 | TRBV4-1
CSVSGPWEDTQYF | TGCAGCGTTTCCGGCCCCTGGGAAGATACGCAGTATTTT | - | once | TRBJ2-3 | TRBV29-1
CASIPGQGKIGEQFF | TGTGCCAGCATTCCGGGACAGGGGAAAATCGGGGAGCAGTTCTTC | TRBD1 | - | TRBJ2-1 | TRBV6-6
CASSPYGPTDEQYF | TGTGCCAGCAGTCCTTACGGACCTACAGACGAGCAGTACTTC | - | - | TRBJ2-7 | TRBV6-2/TRBV6-3
CASSSEGASTDTQYF | TGTGCCAGCAGCTCCGAAGGGGCTAGCACAGATACGCAGTATTTT | - | - | TRBJ2-3 | TRBV11-2
CASSQVAGNTEAFF | TGCGCCAGCAGCCAAGTTGCCGGGAACACTGAAGCTTTCTTT | - | few | TRBJ1-1 | TRBV4-1
CASSEPSGFYEQYF | TGTGCCAGCAGCGAACCTAGCGGATTCTACGAGCAGTACTTC | TRBD2 | - | TRBJ2-7 | TRBV5-3
CASSGDWGDRGTRNTEAFF | TGTGCCAGCAGTGGGGACTGGGGGGACAGGGGGACTAGGAACACTGAAGCTTTCTTT | TRBD1 | few | TRBJ1-1 | TRBV6-6
CASSSTFTGESRGELFF | TGTGCCAGCAGCAGTACATTTACAGGGGAATCACGCGGGGAGCTGTTTTTT | TRBD1 | - | TRBJ2-2 | TRBV7-9
CASSLNSQYEQYF | TGTGCCAGCAGCTTAAACAGTCAGTACGAGCAGTACTTC | - | few | TRBJ2-7 | TRBV7-9
CATSRAEETQYF | TGTGCCACCAGCAGGGCTGAAGAGACCCAGTACTTC | - | - | TRBJ2-5 | TRBV15
CATRTIKYSGANVLTF | TGTGCCACCCGGACGATTAAATACTCTGGGGCCAACGTCCTGACTTTC | - | few | TRBJ2-6 | TRBV6-2/TRBV6-3
CATSDRTDTQYF | TGTGCCACCAGTGACAGAACAGATACGCAGTATTTT | - | - | TRBJ2-3 | TRBV24-1
CASSQDGAGGLGSPLHF | TGCGCCAGCAGCCAAGATGGGGCAGGGGGCTTGGGTTCACCCCTCCACTTT | TRBD1 | - | TRBJ1-6 | TRBV4-1
CASSPARGYTF | TGTGCCAGCAGCCCTGCCCGTGGCTACACCTTC | - | - | TRBJ1-2 | TRBV27
CASSDPGTGNQPQHF | TGTGCCAGCAGTGACCCCGGGACAGGGAATCAGCCCCAGCATTTT | TRBD1 | - | TRBJ1-5 | TRBV6-1
CASSQHPTGGSYNEQFF | TGTGCCAGCAGCCAACACCCCACCGGGGGTTCCTACAATGAGCAGTTCTTC | - | many | TRBJ2-1 | TRBV7-6
CASSVFRDRVAGELFF | TGTGCCAGCAGCGTCTTCCGGGACAGGGTTGCCGGGGAGCTGTTTTTT | TRBD1 | - | TRBJ2-2 | TRBV9
CASSLMTGPGELFF | TGTGCCAGCAGCCTGATGACAGGGCCCGGGGAGCTGTTTTTT | TRBD1 | few | TRBJ2-2 | TRBV7-9
CASSMDQGFNYGYTF | TGTGCCAGTAGTATGGATCAGGGTTTTAACTATGGCTACACCTTC | - | - | TRBJ1-2 | TRBV19
CASSLGHLMGISVADTQYF | TGTGCCAGCAGCTTAGGACATTTGATGGGGATCTCAGTAGCAGATACGCAGTATTTT | - | many | TRBJ2-3 | TRBV7-2
CASSPGEDSPLHF | TGTGCCAGCAGCCCTGGTGAAGATTCACCCCTCCACTTT | - | few | TRBJ1-6 | TRBV7-6
CASSYGTTSRGYSGNTIYF | TGTGCCAGCAGTTACGGGACCACGTCCAGGGGCTACTCTGGAAACACCATATATTTT | - | - | TRBJ1-3 | TRBV6-2/TRBV6-3
CASSRGTGAYEQYF | TGTGCCAGCAGCAGGGGGACAGGCGCCTACGAGCAGTACTTC | TRBD1 | few | TRBJ2-7 | TRBV13
CASSLTVRAEWGYGYTF | TGTGCCAGCAGTTTAACGGTCAGGGCGGAGTGGGGCTATGGCTACACCTTC | - | few | TRBJ1-2 | TRBV27
CASSLAGGFSSYNEQFF | TGTGCCAGCTCCCTAGCGGGGGGCTTTAGCTCCTACAATGAGCAGTTCTTC | TRBD2 | many | TRBJ2-1 | TRBV12-3/TRBV12-4
CASSLPEQNPSLNEKLFF | TGCGCCAGCAGCTTGCCGGAACAGAATCCCTCCCTTAATGAAAAACTGTTTTTT | - | few | TRBJ1-4 | TRBV5-1
CASSQDTGGRSSYNEQFF | TGCGCCAGCAGCCAAGATACGGGGGGACGGAGCTCCTACAATGAGCAGTTCTTC | TRBD2 | few | TRBJ2-1 | TRBV4-3
CASSPGRPGDTEAFF | TGTGCCAGCAGCCCCGGACGACCGGGGGACACTGAAGCTTTCTTT | - | many | TRBJ1-1 | TRBV7-6
CASSLRQGIMNTEAFF | TGCGCCAGCAGCTTGAGGCAGGGCATAATGAACACTGAAGCTTTCTTT | - | - | TRBJ1-1 | TRBV5-1
CASSPAVGVHEQFF | TGTGCCAGCAGTCCAGCCGTGGGGGTGCATGAGCAGTTCTTC | - | many | TRBJ2-1 | TRBV7-2
CASRISEFSTNEKLFF | TGTGCCAGCAGAATATCGGAGTTTTCAACTAATGAAAAACTGTTTTTT | - | - | TRBJ1-4 | TRBV27
CASSGSRKDQPQHF | TGTGCCAGCAGTGGATCTCGAAAGGATCAGCCCCAGCATTTT | - | - | TRBJ1-5 | TRBV6-1